The clone carrying this TCR beta chain was counted at least ten times. The data were taken from a study of T cells of healthy individuals. TCRdb analysed the 5' RACE reads with MiXCR anew, one entry per CDR3 protein. The sample includes some 82,000 distinct CDR3 sequences, about 5% of them seen just once. CDR1 and CDR2 from the germline V gene are MGHRA and YSYEKL. Trimming removed 2 bases from V and 2 bases from J; junction bases left unmatched: 4. The length of the CDR3 is 15 residues. The V and J genes are TRBV4-1 and TRBJ1-1, with 8 positions matching TRBD1. This TCR came from a female donor in good health. The CDR3 DNA is TGCGCCAGCAGCCAACAGGACAGGGCAAACACTGAAGCTTTCTTT. The encoded protein is CASSQQDRANTEAFF.